The rows below give T cell receptor beta chains drawn from one sample of a study of blood T cell repertoires in COVID-19. Sequencing used immunoSEQ multiplex PCR; TCRdb keeps in-frame clones, though not all of them. Among some 180,000 clones listed, around 90% were seen once. Sequencing used peripheral blood. The receptor set was obtained from a man younger than 35 with COVID-19, enrolled during active disease. Both conserved end residues are part of each CDR3. Fields, in order: clone size, D gene, J gene, V gene, CDR3 protein, CDR3 DNA. D genes are given only for firm matches. Clone size, where shown, is once, few, many, or a class for clones that have expanded.

clone_size: NA
d_call: NA
j_call: TRBJ1-2
v_call: TRBV29-1
cdr3_aa: CSVIVSPNYGYTF
cdr3_nt: TGCAGCGTTATTGTCAGTCCTAACTATGGCTACACCTTC

clone_size: few
d_call: NA
j_call: TRBJ2-3
v_call: TRBV7-6
cdr3_aa: CASSLRLAGDGTDTQYF
cdr3_nt: TGTGCCAGCAGCTTAAGGCTGGCAGGGGATGGAACAGATACGCAGTATTTT

clone_size: NA
d_call: NA
j_call: TRBJ2-7
v_call: TRBV11-2
cdr3_aa: CASSLNRVHEQYF
cdr3_nt: TGTGCCAGCAGCTTAAACAGGGTCCACGAGCAGTACTTC

clone_size: NA
d_call: NA
j_call: TRBJ2-7
v_call: TRBV4-2
cdr3_aa: CASSQDPLRYEQYF
cdr3_nt: TGTGCCAGCAGCCAAGATCCCCTCCGGTACGAGCAGTACTTC

clone_size: once
d_call: NA
j_call: TRBJ1-3
v_call: TRBV6-5
cdr3_aa: CASSPGSSGNTIYF
cdr3_nt: TGTGCCAGCAGCCCAGGGTCCTCTGGAAACACCATATATTTT

clone_size: NA
d_call: TRBD2
j_call: TRBJ2-5
v_call: TRBV7-6
cdr3_aa: CASSRRLAGETQYF
cdr3_nt: TGTGCCAGCAGCCGACGACTAGCGGGAGAGACCCAGTACTTC

clone_size: NA
d_call: TRBD2
j_call: TRBJ2-5
v_call: TRBV28
cdr3_aa: CASRSGLAGSAQYF
cdr3_nt: TGTGCCAGCAGATCCGGACTAGCGGGTTCGGCCCAGTACTTC

clone_size: NA
d_call: NA
j_call: TRBJ2-7
v_call: TRBV14
cdr3_aa: CASSPRQGLTRYEQYF
cdr3_nt: TGTGCCAGCAGCCCTAGGCAGGGGCTTACCAGATACGAGCAGTACTTC

clone_size: NA
d_call: TRBD2
j_call: TRBJ2-1
v_call: TRBV30
cdr3_aa: CAWSLAGAHEQFF
cdr3_nt: TGTGCCTGGAGCCTAGCGGGAGCACACGAGCAGTTCTTC

clone_size: NA
d_call: NA
j_call: TRBJ2-7
v_call: TRBV6-2/TRBV6-3
cdr3_aa: CASSYASRDGQYF
cdr3_nt: TGTGCCAGCAGTTACGCCTCGCGGGATGGGCAGTACTTC

clone_size: NA
d_call: NA
j_call: TRBJ1-3
v_call: TRBV2
cdr3_aa: CARKGGNTIYF
cdr3_nt: TGTGCCCGCAAGGGGGGAAACACCATATATTTT

clone_size: NA
d_call: NA
j_call: TRBJ1-2
v_call: TRBV12-3/TRBV12-4
cdr3_aa: CASSFGGINGYTF
cdr3_nt: TGTGCCAGCAGTTTCGGAGGGATAAATGGCTACACCTTC

clone_size: NA
d_call: NA
j_call: TRBJ2-7
v_call: TRBV24-1
cdr3_aa: CATSDPLGEQYF
cdr3_nt: TGTGCCACCAGTGATCCTCTCGGCGAGCAGTACTTC